This T cell receptor (beta chain) is drawn from a study of molecular identifiers for immune sequencing clone quantification. In TCRdb, the PCR reads were re-called with MiXCR into one record per CDR3 protein. The table has over 550,000 distinct CDR3 sequences, 25% seen once; the top ten hold about 0.81%. Sequenced input: naive CD8+ T cells from blood, with Jurkat cell RNA spiked in. The subset was: FACS-sorted CD8+CD4-CCR7+CD45RA+ naive T cells. The sequence derives from a human donor in good health. Some libraries in this study had Jurkat cell RNA spiked in.

Written as DNA, the CDR3 is TGCGCCAGCAGCCAAGATGCCAGGGGGGGCTTCTTGACTGAAGCTTTCTTT. This gives the protein CASSQDARGGFLTEAFF. The genes are TRBV4-3 and TRBJ1-1; 7 bases map to TRBD1. Germline CDR1 and CDR2: LGHNA and YSLEER. The ends lost 0 bases at V and 5 bases at J; junction bases unmatched: 12. This CDR3 is built from 17 residues.